This TCR beta chain derives from a study of T cells after yellow fever vaccination. Across the whole study: Preparing low-cell-number fractions relied on SMART-Seq v4 Ultra Low Input.

Points from the study as a whole: Re-detected after boosting: most primary clones, 96% of CD4 and under 90% of CD8. Weaker overall, the secondary response nonetheless peaked faster (day 5 versus 15). FACS-sorted repertoires could harbor abundant contaminating bulk-population clonotypes.

The CDR3 covers 13 residues. The V end was cut by 3 bases, the J end by 8 bases, with 10 bases between. Germline loops: CDR1 MNHEY, CDR2 SMNVEV (reference sequence). Each CDR3 protein gets one entry after TCRdb re-called the 5' RACE reads with MiXCR. The data hold 75,000 to 100,000 distinct CDR3 sequences, with roughly 9% observed a single time. Source: CD8+ T cells not binding an NS4B(214-222) dextramer, sorted from PBMCs, taken around 15 days after the first yellow fever vaccination. The TCR was taken from a man younger than 35 who received the YFV17D yellow fever vaccine. V is TRBV27 and J is TRBJ1-4; D ambiguous. CDR3 nucleotide sequence: TGTGCCAGCAGTTTGGCCGGGCGGGAAAAACTGTTTTTT. The encoded protein is CASSLAGREKLFF.